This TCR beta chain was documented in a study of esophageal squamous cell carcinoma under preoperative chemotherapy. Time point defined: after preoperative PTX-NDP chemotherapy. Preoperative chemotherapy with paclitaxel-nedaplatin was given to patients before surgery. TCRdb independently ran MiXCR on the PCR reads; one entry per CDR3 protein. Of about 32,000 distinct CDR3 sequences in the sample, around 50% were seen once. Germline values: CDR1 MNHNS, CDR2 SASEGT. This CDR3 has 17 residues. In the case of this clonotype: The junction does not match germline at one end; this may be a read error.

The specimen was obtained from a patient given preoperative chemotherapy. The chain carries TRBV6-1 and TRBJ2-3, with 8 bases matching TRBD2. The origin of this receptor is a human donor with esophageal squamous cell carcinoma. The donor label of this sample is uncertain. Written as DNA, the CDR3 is TGTGCCAGCAGTGGAGATATGGCGGGGGGAGCTAGAGATACGCAGTACTTT. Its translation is CASSGDMAGGARDTQYF.